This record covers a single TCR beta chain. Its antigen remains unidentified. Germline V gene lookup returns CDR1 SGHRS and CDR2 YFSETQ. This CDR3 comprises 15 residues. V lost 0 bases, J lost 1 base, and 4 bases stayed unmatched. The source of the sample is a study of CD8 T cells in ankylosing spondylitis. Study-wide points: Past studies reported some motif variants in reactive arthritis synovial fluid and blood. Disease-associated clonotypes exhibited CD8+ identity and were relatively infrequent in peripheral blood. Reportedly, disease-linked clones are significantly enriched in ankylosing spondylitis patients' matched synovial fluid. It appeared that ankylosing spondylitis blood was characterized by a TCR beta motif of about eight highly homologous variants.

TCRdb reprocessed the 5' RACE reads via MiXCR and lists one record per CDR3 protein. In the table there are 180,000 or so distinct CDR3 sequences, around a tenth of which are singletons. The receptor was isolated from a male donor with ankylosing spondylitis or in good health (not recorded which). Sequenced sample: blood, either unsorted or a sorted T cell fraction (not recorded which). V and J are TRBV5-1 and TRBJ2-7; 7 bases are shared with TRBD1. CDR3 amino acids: CASSLDNRGSYEQYF. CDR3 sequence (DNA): TGCGCCAGCAGCTTGGACAACAGGGGATCCTACGAGCAGTACTTC.